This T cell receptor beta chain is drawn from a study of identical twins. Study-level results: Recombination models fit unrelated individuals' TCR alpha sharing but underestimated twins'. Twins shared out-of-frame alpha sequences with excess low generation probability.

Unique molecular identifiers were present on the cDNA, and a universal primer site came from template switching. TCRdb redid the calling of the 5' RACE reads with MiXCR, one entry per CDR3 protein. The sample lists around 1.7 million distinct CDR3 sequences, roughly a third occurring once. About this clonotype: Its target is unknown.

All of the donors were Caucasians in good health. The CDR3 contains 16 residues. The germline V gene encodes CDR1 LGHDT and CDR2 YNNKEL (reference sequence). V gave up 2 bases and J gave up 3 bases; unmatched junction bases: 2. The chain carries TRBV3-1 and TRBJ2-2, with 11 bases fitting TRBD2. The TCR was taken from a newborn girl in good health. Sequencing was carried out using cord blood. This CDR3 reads CASSQLAGGHTGELFF. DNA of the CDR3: TGTGCCAGCAGCCAACTAGCGGGAGGTCACACCGGGGAGCTGTTTTTT.